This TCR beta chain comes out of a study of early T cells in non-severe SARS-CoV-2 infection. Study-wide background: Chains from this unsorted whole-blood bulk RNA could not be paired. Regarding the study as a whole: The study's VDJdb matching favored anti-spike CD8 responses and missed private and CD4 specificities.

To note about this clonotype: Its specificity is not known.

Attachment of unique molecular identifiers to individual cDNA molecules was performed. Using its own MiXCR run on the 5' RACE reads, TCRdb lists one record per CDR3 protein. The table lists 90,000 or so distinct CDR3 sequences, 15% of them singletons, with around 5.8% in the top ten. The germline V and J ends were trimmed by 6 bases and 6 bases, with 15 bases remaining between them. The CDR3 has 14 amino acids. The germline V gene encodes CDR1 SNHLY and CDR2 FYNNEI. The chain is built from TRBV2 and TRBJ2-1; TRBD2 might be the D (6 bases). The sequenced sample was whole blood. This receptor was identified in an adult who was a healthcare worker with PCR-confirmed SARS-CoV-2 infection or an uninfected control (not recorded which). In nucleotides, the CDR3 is TGTGCCAGCAGCGCTAGCGCCTTAAGCAATGAGCAGTTCTTC. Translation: CASSASALSNEQFF.